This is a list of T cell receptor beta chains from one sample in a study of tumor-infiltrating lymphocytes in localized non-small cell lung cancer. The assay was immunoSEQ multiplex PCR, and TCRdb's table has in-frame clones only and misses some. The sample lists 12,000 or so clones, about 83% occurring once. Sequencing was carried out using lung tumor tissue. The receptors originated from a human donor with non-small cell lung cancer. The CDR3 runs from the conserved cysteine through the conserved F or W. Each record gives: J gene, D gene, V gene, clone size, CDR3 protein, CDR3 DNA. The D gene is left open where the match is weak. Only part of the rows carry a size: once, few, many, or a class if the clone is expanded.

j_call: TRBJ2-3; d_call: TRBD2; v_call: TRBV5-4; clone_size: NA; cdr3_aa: CASSLAQRGGTDTQYF; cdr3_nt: TGTGCCAGCAGCTTGGCACAGCGGGGGGGCACAGATACGCAGTATTTT
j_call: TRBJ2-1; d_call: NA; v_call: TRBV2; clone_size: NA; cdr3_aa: CASRLTSYNEQFF; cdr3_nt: TGTGCCAGCCGTTTGACTAGCTACAATGAGCAGTTCTTC
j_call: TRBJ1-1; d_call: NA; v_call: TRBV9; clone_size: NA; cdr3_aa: CASSILGNTEAFF; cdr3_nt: TGTGCCAGCAGCATCTTAGGGAACACTGAAGCTTTCTTT
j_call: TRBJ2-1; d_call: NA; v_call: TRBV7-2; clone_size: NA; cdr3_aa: CASSSRAQWNEQFF; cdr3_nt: TGTGCCAGCAGCTCTCGGGCCCAATGGAATGAGCAGTTCTTC
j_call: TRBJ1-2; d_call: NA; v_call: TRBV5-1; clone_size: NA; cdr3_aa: CASSLEDISWGGYTF; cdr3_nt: TGCGCCAGCAGCTTGGAGGACATCTCGTGGGGGGGCTACACCTTC
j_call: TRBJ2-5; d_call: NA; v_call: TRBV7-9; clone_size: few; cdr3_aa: CASSSGEETQYF; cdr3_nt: TGTGCCAGCAGCTCAGGAGAAGAGACCCAGTACTTC
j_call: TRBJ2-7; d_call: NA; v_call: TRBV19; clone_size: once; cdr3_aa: CASSTTNAYEQYF; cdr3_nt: TGTGCCAGTAGTACAACGAACGCCTACGAGCAGTACTTC
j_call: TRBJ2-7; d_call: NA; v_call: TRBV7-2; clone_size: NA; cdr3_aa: CASSLEGGVADLYEQYF; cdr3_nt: TGTGCCAGCAGCTTAGAGGGGGGGGTAGCGGACCTCTACGAGCAGTACTTC
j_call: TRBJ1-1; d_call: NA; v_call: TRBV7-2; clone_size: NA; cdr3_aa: CASSFTQAGTEAFF; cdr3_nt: TGTGCCAGCAGCTTTACACAGGCGGGCACTGAAGCTTTCTTT
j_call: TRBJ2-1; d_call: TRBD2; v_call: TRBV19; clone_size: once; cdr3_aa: CASTNLAGAAYNEQFF; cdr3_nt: TGTGCCAGTACCAACTTAGCGGGAGCGGCGTACAATGAGCAGTTCTTC
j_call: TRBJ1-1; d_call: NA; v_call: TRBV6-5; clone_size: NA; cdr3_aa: CASSYSGGRTEAFF; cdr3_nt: TGTGCCAGCAGTTACTCAGGGGGTAGGACTGAAGCTTTCTTT
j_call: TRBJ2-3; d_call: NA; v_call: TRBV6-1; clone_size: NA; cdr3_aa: CASNTGTKGDTQYF; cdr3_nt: TGTGCCAGCAACACCGGGACCAAGGGGGATACGCAGTATTTT
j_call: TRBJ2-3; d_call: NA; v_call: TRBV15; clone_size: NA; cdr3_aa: CATSRDPTGTDTQYF; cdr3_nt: TGTGCCACCAGCAGAGATCCTACAGGCACAGATACGCAGTATTTT
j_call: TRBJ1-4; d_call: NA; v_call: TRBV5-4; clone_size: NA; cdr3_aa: CASLEGEKLFF; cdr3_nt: TGTGCCAGCCTGGAGGGGGAAAAACTGTTTTTT
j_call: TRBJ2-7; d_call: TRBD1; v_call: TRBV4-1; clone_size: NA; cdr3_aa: CASSQAVGGTGAYEQYF; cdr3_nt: TGCGCCAGCAGCCAAGCGGTAGGCGGGACAGGGGCCTACGAGCAGTACTTC